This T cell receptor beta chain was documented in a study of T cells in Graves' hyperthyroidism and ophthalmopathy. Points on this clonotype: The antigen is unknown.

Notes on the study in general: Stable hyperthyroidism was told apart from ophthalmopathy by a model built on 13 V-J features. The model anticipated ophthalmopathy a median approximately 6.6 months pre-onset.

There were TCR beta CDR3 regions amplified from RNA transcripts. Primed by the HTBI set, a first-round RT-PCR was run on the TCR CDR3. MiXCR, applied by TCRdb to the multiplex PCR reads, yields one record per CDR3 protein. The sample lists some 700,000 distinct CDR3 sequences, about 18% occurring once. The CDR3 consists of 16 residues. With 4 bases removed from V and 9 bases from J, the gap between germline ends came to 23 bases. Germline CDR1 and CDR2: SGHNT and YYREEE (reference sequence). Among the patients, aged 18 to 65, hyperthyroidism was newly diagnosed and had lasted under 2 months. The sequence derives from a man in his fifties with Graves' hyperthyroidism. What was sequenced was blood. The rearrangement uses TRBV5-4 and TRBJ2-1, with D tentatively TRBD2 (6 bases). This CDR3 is CASSQSGLPLTSEQFF. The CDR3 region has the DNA TGTGCCAGCAGCCAATCCGGACTACCCCTGACCTCTGAGCAGTTCTTC.